This TCR beta chain is drawn from a study of neoadjuvant nivolumab and ipilimumab in lung cancer (dated by TCRdb to 2018 to 2020). As for the study more broadly: Nivolumab was administered intravenously at 3 mg/kg on days 1, 15 and 29, and in the combination arm ipilimumab 1 mg/kg was added on day 1 only. The study compared TCR repertoires in pretherapy (baseline) peripheral blood with TCR repertoires in tumors resected at surgery following neoadjuvant immune checkpoint blockade. Matched pretherapy and resected tumor pairs were analyzed from seven patients, of whom four had been treated with nivolumab and three with nivolumab plus ipilimumab. Of the roughly 45 patients with operable NSCLC treated in the trial, roughly 23 were randomized to nivolumab monotherapy and some 21 to nivolumab plus ipilimumab. The major pathologic response (MPR) rate in the intention-to-treat population in each study arm was designated as the primary trial endpoint. Paper-wide results and their limitations: Compared with tumor-adjacent uninvolved lung, resected tumors had greater TCR richness and clonality, and increases showed up in more of the dual-therapy-treated tumors. TCR sequencing was performed in a small number of samples. From pretherapy to surgery, increases in tumor T-cell richness and clonality were observed in three of three dual-therapy tumors but in only two of four nivolumab-treated tumors. Pretherapy blood TCR richness correlated positively with richness in tumors resected after neoadjuvant therapy (Spearman R of about 0.8). No significant correlation was found between TCR clonality and pathologic tumor regression, and only one major-pathologic-response sample was available for the clonality analysis.

The sample holds a few counts of this clone. The antigen this receptor binds is unknown. Germline and junction disagree at one end, which may indicate a read error. The time point label, as the study defines it: pretherapy, before neoadjuvant immune checkpoint inhibitors. The samples were taken from NEOSTAR, a phase 2 randomized trial in operable NSCLC that tested neoadjuvant nivolumab or nivolumab plus ipilimumab, followed by surgery. To prepare the library, the immunoSEQ multiplex PCR assay was applied. The published analysis was carried out like this. Repertoires were summarized in terms of richness and clonality, and significantly expanded and contracted clones between pre- and post-therapy samples were identified. TCRdb carries this immuneACCESS record with in-frame sequences only. Its versions omit some clonotypes, under half of them owing to an unresolved V gene in the studies checked, with the rest unexplained. V, J and clone size derive from that table, while D and trimming were established from the DNA sequence. The sample includes fewer than 40,000 clones, with approximately 92% observed a single time. The ten top clones hold approximately 3.5% of the sample.

Sample: peripheral blood, taken before neoadjuvant nivolumab, alone or with ipilimumab. The TCR sequence derives from an adult with non-small cell lung cancer.

CDR3 sequence: CASSTPREHEQYF. Here is the DNA: TGTGCCAGCTCAACACCCCGGGAACACGAGCAGTACTTC. The chain couples TRBV18 to TRBJ2-7, and the D gene may be TRBD2, 5 bases matching. Reading the germline V gene gives CDR1 KGHSH and CDR2 LQKENI. There are 13 amino acids in the CDR3, from cysteine to phenylalanine inclusive. Here the CDR3 DNA is all that survives: 39 bases in frame from base 1.